This TCR beta chain was found in a study of T cell changes during pregnancy in multiple sclerosis. Repertoires were generated with immunoSEQ multiplex PCR, while TCRdb's copy carries only in-frame clones and drops some. This table has around 40,000 clones, 89% appearing once. The length of the CDR3 is 13 residues. Germline V gene data show CDR1 as MGHRA and CDR2 as YSYEKL. As for this clone: The germline gene is not matched at one end of the junction; a read error may be the cause.

This chain connects TRBV4-1 to TRBJ1-4, with D unclear. Sequenced here: CD4+ T cells from peripheral blood mononuclear cells, sampled in the first trimester of pregnancy. The clonotype comes from a female donor with multiple sclerosis, enrolled in a pregnancy study. The CDR3 sequence is CASSQEPEAGTRF. In nucleotides, the CDR3 is TGCGCCAGCAGCCAAGAACCCGAGGCGGGCACCAGATTT.